This T cell receptor (beta chain) was recovered during a study of T cell responses to AZD1222 COVID-19 vaccine. Study results and caveats: In a largely white British group with more females than males, clonal diversity was possibly underestimated. At baseline, seropositivity was found in only 6 or 7 AZD1222 recipients. Nearly half of spike-specific TCRs reportedly target unmutated variant regions. Among vaccine-associated CD4 TCRs, coverage spanned spike, with dominance at 160-218 and 743-854.

With 5 bases removed from V and 0 bases from J, the gap between germline ends came to 7 bases. This CDR3 comprises 13 residues. Concerning this clone: Its antigen is not identified.

Sequenced by immunoSEQ multiplex PCR; TCRdb stores in-frame clones only, minus some. The table lists 93,000 or so clones, over 70% of them singletons. The chain recombines TRBV12-3 or TRBV12-4 with TRBJ1-1; the D gene is possibly TRBD1 (5 bases). This sequence originates from an adult in good health. The sequences come from peripheral blood, collected on day 0 of AZD1222 vaccination. The chain's CDR3 is CASSPGLNTEAFF. The CDR3, as DNA: TGTGCCAGCAGTCCGGGACTGAACACTGAAGCTTTCTTT.